The 3 T cell receptor beta chains presented below share a single source sample, sequenced in a study of blood T cell repertoires in COVID-19 (dated by TCRdb to 2019 to 2021). Receptor amplification or capture employed the immunoSEQ multiplex PCR assay. The table comes from immuneACCESS by way of TCRdb, which keeps in-frame sequences with V and J called. Part of the clones is missing from these tables; in studies checked, under half for an unresolved V gene and the rest for unknown reasons. A total of roughly 180,000 clones appear in this sample, 60% to 80% of them only once. Around 15% of the sample is held by the ten biggest clonotypes. The sequenced sample was PBMCs or T cells enriched from blood (not recorded which). The receptors shown here come from a man between 60 and 75 years old who had been exposed to COVID-19.

The chain uses TRBV20-1 and TRBJ1-6, with D unresolved. This CDR3 comprises 15 residues. Germline-derived CDR1 and CDR2 are DFQATT and SNEGSKA (reference sequence). With 3 bases removed from V and 7 bases from J, the gap between germline ends came to 16 bases. CDR3 bases: TGCAGTGCTAGTCTTCGGAGCGTATTCAATTCACCCCTCCACTTT. The encoded protein is CSASLRSVFNSPLHF.

The J gene is TRBJ2-2, the V gene TRBV10-1, with D unresolved. The CDR3 loop spans 15 amino acids. V lost 2 bases, J lost 1 base, and 8 bases lay in between. The V gene's germline CDR1 is WNHNN and CDR2 SYGVQD (reference sequence). This chain's CDR3 is CASSEQVLNTGELFF. CDR3 coding DNA: TGCGCCAGCAGTGAGCAGGTTTTGAACACCGGGGAGCTGTTTTTT.

The J gene is TRBJ2-1, the V gene TRBV11-2, with D maybe TRBD2 (5 bases). Germline assignment: CDR1 SGHAT and CDR2 FQNNGV. CDR3 size: 15 residues. Deletions cut 1 base from V and 9 bases from J, with 16 bases between. This chain's CDR3 is CASSLVGPSSAEQFF. In DNA form, the CDR3 reads TGTGCCAGCAGCTTAGTGGGTCCTAGCTCCGCTGAGCAGTTCTTC.